This entry describes one T cell receptor (beta chain). What it binds is unknown. After removal of 6 bases from V and 1 base from J, the junction contained 7 bases not matched to a gene. The CDR3 loop spans 16 amino acids. Germline CDR1 KGHSH, CDR2 LQKENI. This sample stems from a study of T cell responses to AZD1222 COVID-19 vaccine. Findings of the study overall: Reportedly, close to half of spike-specific TCRs are directed against unmutated variant regions. In all cases, repertoires were sampled only after the peak T cell response. Clonal diversity was possibly underestimated, and white British individuals and females predominated among donors.

Data came from immunoSEQ multiplex PCR; TCRdb stores just in-frame clones and leaves some out. The sample consists of 50,000 to 65,000 clones, over 80% of them appearing once. Material: peripheral blood, obtained 28 days after the second AZD1222 dose. The V and J genes are TRBV18 and TRBJ2-2; 8 positions agree with TRBD2. This TCR derives from an adult who received the AZD1222 COVID-19 vaccine. CDR3 nucleotide sequence: TGTGCCAGCTCTCACGGGACTAGGAGGAACACCGGGGAGCTGTTTTTT. Amino acids: CASSHGTRRNTGELFF.